These 27 T cell receptor beta chains share one sample of origin, sequenced in a study of OX40 agonist ivuxolimab in advanced cancers. The data were produced by immunoSEQ multiplex PCR, yet TCRdb's version contains in-frame clones alone and is incomplete. This table holds approximately 81,000 clones, 85% to 90% found once. Source: CD4+ or CD8+ T cells sorted from blood, taken in a trial of the OX40 agonist ivuxolimab. These receptors all come from an adult with an advanced solid tumor such as melanoma, head and neck, liver or kidney cancer.

V gene TRBV30 combines with J gene TRBJ1-1, with D maybe TRBD1 (5 bases). There are 14 residues in the CDR3. Germline loops: CDR1 GTSNPN, CDR2 SVGIG (reference sequence). Trimming pared 0 bases from V and 5 bases from J, leaving 13 bases between. The CDR3 protein is CAWSVLVGQTEAFF. CDR3 DNA sequence: TGTGCCTGGAGTGTACTTGTGGGGCAAACTGAAGCTTTCTTT.

V usage is TRBV7-3 and J usage is TRBJ1-1; no reliable D call. CDR3 length: 15 residues. With 0 bases removed from V and 1 base from J, the gap between germline ends came to 9 bases. Per germline, CDR1 SGHTA and CDR2 FQGTGA. CDR3 sequence (DNA): TGTGCCAGCAGCTTAACGATGGCAGGGAACACTGAAGCTTTCTTT. Residues: CASSLTMAGNTEAFF.

The CDR3 nucleotides read TGTGCCAGCAGTGACCGGGACAGGGGGTACAATGAGCAGTTCTTC. Translating gives CASSDRDRGYNEQFF. This sequence joins TRBV6-1 and TRBJ2-1; the match to TRBD1 covers 11 bases. Germline V CDR1 and CDR2: MNHNS, SASEGT. The CDR3 is 15 residues long. The V and J ends lost 3 bases and 4 bases, in that order; junction bases with no gene match: 2.

The V gene is TRBV10-2, the J gene TRBJ2-7; 9 positions match TRBD2. Trimming took 8 bases from V and 4 from J; bases not matched to a gene: 9. The germline V gene encodes CDR1 WSHSY and CDR2 SAAADI. The CDR3 runs 14 residues. The CDR3: CASLGLAKPYEQYF. CDR3 DNA: TGCGCCAGCCTGGGACTAGCAAAACCTTACGAGCAGTACTTC.

This chain uses TRBV21-1 with TRBJ2-2; TRBD2 reflects the table's D call only, with no check against the DNA. TRBV21-1 is described as a pseudogene. The CDR3 contains 22 residues. The CDR3 here is CASSKEELGTSGTSIRTGELFF. The CDR3 DNA reads as TGTGCCAGCAGCAAAGAAGAGTTAGGGACTAGCGGGACGTCGATCAGGACCGGGGAGCTGTTTTTT.

The chain uses TRBV11-2 and TRBJ2-7, with 10 bases fitting TRBD2. V lost 1 base, J lost 2 bases, and 2 bases stayed unmatched. This CDR3 has 15 amino acids. Germline V lookup: CDR1 SGHAT, CDR2 FQNNGV. CDR3 sequence (DNA): TGTGCCAGCAGCTTAGCTAGCGGGAGTACCTACGAGCAGTACTTC. This encodes CASSLASGSTYEQYF.

The chain has TRBV7-7 and TRBJ1-3; perhaps TRBD1 as D (6 bases). Looked up from germline, CDR1 is SSHAT and CDR2 is FNYEAQ (reference sequence). The CDR3 runs 15 residues. V lost 5 bases and J lost 4, with 15 bases in between. The CDR3 here is CASSPQTGPGNTIYF. The CDR3 DNA is TGTGCCAGCAGCCCGCAGACAGGCCCGGGAAACACCATATATTTT.

The chain carries TRBV29-1 and TRBJ2-7; a possible D gene is TRBD2 (6 bases). The germline CDR1 and CDR2 sequences are SQVTM and ANQGSEA. V was cut by 5 bases and J by 6 bases, with 26 bases left in between. The CDR3 runs to 16 residues. In DNA form, the CDR3 reads TGCAGCGTTTTTGCGTCGGGGACTCTGGGGCTGGGCGAGCAGTACTTC. Protein sequence: CSVFASGTLGLGEQYF.

This chain joins TRBV2 and TRBJ1-4; D remains unclear. The V end lost 6 bases, the J end lost 7 bases, and 6 bases lay between the germline ends. In germline, CDR1 is SNHLY, CDR2 FYNNEI. This CDR3 has 11 residues. The CDR3 coding sequence is TGTGCCAGCAGCGCGACTGAAAAACTGTTTTTT. It is translated as CASSATEKLFF.

This chain uses TRBV5-6 with TRBJ1-2; D call uncertain. This CDR3 has 15 residues. With 3 bases removed from V and 4 bases from J, the gap between germline ends came to 16 bases. Germline-derived CDR1 and CDR2 are SGHDT and YYEEEE. CDR3 protein: CASSYIGGNVYGYTF. As DNA, the CDR3 is TGTGCCAGCAGCTATATAGGAGGGAATGTCTATGGCTACACCTTC.

The chain carries TRBV2 and TRBJ2-5; 7 positions match TRBD1. The V gene's germline CDR1 is SNHLY and CDR2 FYNNEI. J lost 5 bases, V lost 7 bases, and 13 bases had no gene match. This CDR3 has 15 amino acids. The CDR3 sequence is CASNTRGRGMETQYF. CDR3 DNA sequence: TGTGCCAGCAACACAAGGGGCAGGGGGATGGAGACCCAGTACTTC. The variable domain in full, completed from reference TRBV2 and TRBJ2-5, reads EPEVTQTPSHQVTQMGQEVILRCVPISNHLYFYWYRQILGQKVEFLVSFYNNEISEKSEIFDDQFSVERPDGSNFTLKIRSTKLEDSAMYFCASNTRGRGMETQYFGPGTRLLVL.

The rearrangement joins TRBV6-5 to TRBJ2-1; 11 positions match TRBD2. V lost 6 bases and J lost 7; bases outside the gene matches: 8. CDR3 length equals 15 residues. In germline, CDR1 is MNHEY, CDR2 SVGAGI. As DNA, the CDR3 is TGTGCCAGCAGCCTCACTAGCGGGGGACAGAATGAGCAGTTCTTC. It is translated as CASSLTSGGQNEQFF.

This chain links TRBV6-5 with TRBJ1-2, with 11 bases matching TRBD1. The CDR3 has 13 residues. The junction had 6 bases not matched to a gene; V was cut back by 5 bases and J by 10 bases. Germline CDR1 and CDR2: MNHEY and SVGAGI. The CDR3 region is CASSPRTGGLYTF. CDR3 bases: TGTGCCAGCAGTCCCCGGACAGGGGGCCTCTACACCTTC.

This clone was seen only once. V usage is TRBV18 and J usage is TRBJ1-2, with a tentative D call TRBD1 (5 bases). The CDR3 sequence is 13 residues long. Germline V gene lookup returns CDR1 KGHSH and CDR2 LQKENI. Trimming pared 3 bases from V and 2 bases from J, leaving 7 bases between. The chain's CDR3 is CASSPDRNYGYTF. The CDR3 bases are TGTGCCAGCTCACCCGACAGAAACTATGGCTACACCTTC.

The V and J genes are TRBV5-1 and TRBJ2-2; no firm D call. V was trimmed by 0 bases and J by 6 bases, leaving 12 bases between them. The CDR3 contains 15 residues. CDR1 and CDR2 (germline): SGHRS, YFSETQ. CDR3 in DNA: TGCGCCAGCAGCTTGGCCGACCCCCAGGCCGGGGAGCTGTTTTTT. Residues: CASSLADPQAGELFF.

The chain uses TRBV7-2 and TRBJ1-3, with D unresolved. The CDR3 sequence is 12 residues long. CDR1 is SGHTA and CDR2 is FQGNSA in the germline V gene. V gave up 5 bases and J gave up 5 bases, with 7 bases separating them. DNA of the CDR3: TGTGCCAGCAGCCAACAGCGAAACACCATATATTTT. The encoded protein is CASSQQRNTIYF.

This sequence joins TRBV7-9 and TRBJ2-7; D might be TRBD2 (5 bases). Germline V gene data show CDR1 as SEHNR and CDR2 as FQNEAQ (reference sequence). With 2 bases removed from V and 5 bases from J, the gap between germline ends came to 13 bases. CDR3 size: 14 residues. CDR3 in amino acids: CASSLSTSSDEQYF. CDR3 sequence (DNA): TGTGCCAGCAGCTTATCAACTAGTTCGGACGAGCAGTACTTC.

The chain employs TRBV6-5 and TRBJ2-6; weak D call: TRBD2 (5 bases). The V gene's germline CDR1 is MNHEY and CDR2 SVGAGI. There are 15 residues in the CDR3. V lost 2 bases and J 0 bases, leaving 5 bases between the germline ends. CDR3 in DNA: TGTGCCAGCAGTTACGCGGGCTCTGGGGCCAACGTCCTGACTTTC. Translation: CASSYAGSGANVLTF.

This chain joins TRBV7-9 and TRBJ2-7, with a tentative D call TRBD1 (6 bases). From germline, CDR1 is SEHNR and CDR2 FQNEAQ (reference sequence). V was cut by 1 base and J by 0 bases, with 16 bases left in between. This CDR3 is 17 amino acids long. Here the CDR3 DNA reads TGTGCCAGCAGCTTAGGTAGTACAGGGAAATACTCCTACGAGCAGTACTTC. Its protein is CASSLGSTGKYSYEQYF.

This chain uses TRBV6-5 with TRBJ1-1, with 7 nucleotides matching TRBD1. Germline V gene lookup returns CDR1 MNHEY and CDR2 SVGAGI. This CDR3 spans 13 amino acids. J was trimmed by 6 bases and V by 6 bases; bases with no gene match: 7. The CDR3 spells CASRQGQSPEAFF. CDR3 coding DNA: TGTGCCAGCAGGCAGGGACAGTCCCCTGAAGCTTTCTTT.

This sequence joins TRBV6-5 and TRBJ2-7; no definite D call. V lost 6 bases and J lost 3, with 9 bases in between. The V gene's germline CDR1 is MNHEY and CDR2 SVGAGI. This CDR3 is built from 12 residues. CDR3: CASRIGYYEQYF. CDR3 DNA: TGTGCCAGCAGAATCGGGTACTACGAGCAGTACTTC.

This rearrangement joins TRBV7-8 to TRBJ2-7; TRBD2 might be the D (5 bases). This CDR3 spans 15 amino acids. Per the germline V gene, CDR1 is SGHVS and CDR2 is FQNEAQ. V dropped 1 base and J dropped 0 bases, with 10 bases sitting between them. The CDR3 loop reads CASSLEPTSSYEQYF. In DNA form, the CDR3 reads TGTGCCAGCAGCTTAGAACCTACTAGCTCCTACGAGCAGTACTTC.

The chain combines TRBV11-2 with TRBJ1-4; no firm D call. V was pared by 2 bases and J by 7 bases, with 8 bases between. Germline assignment: CDR1 SGHAT and CDR2 FQNNGV. The CDR3 contains 13 residues. The CDR3 region is CASSLLSGEKLFF. In DNA, the CDR3 is TGTGCCAGCAGCTTACTTTCAGGTGAAAAACTGTTTTTT.

The chain couples TRBV13 to TRBJ2-2; D is uncertain. Trimming removed 5 bases from V and 6 bases from J, with 7 bases in between. The CDR3 spans 12 residues. Germline CDR1 is PRHDT and CDR2 is FYEKMQ (reference sequence). CDR3 sequence (DNA): TGTGCCAGCAGCCACGTATCCGGGGAGCTGTTTTTT. Protein: CASSHVSGELFF.

This sequence joins TRBV19 and TRBJ2-5; a possible D gene is TRBD1 (6 bases). Trimming removed 11 bases from V and 1 base from J, with 14 bases in between. Per the germline V gene, CDR1 is LNHDA and CDR2 is SQIVND (reference sequence). The CDR3 has 13 amino acids. The CDR3 DNA is TGTGCCGGCCCAGGACAGCTCCAAGAGACCCAGTACTTC. It translates to CAGPGQLQETQYF.

This clone has just a few counts. The chain is built from TRBV6-5 and TRBJ1-2; D is undetermined. In germline, CDR1 is MNHEY, CDR2 SVGAGI. The CDR3 contains 12 residues. V lost 3 bases and J lost 4, with 6 bases in between. The CDR3 loop is CASSYRGYGYTF. The CDR3 nucleotides read TGTGCCAGCAGTTATCGCGGCTATGGCTACACCTTC.

The V gene is TRBV19, the J gene TRBJ2-6; a possible D gene is TRBD1 (5 bases). The CDR3 consists of 14 residues. Trimming shortened V by 7 bases and J by 2 bases, and 9 bases separated the two germline ends. Germline loops: CDR1 LNHDA, CDR2 SQIVND (reference sequence). In DNA, the CDR3 is TGTGCCAGTACCACCAGGGCTGGGGCCAACGTCCTGACTTTC. Protein sequence: CASTTRAGANVLTF.